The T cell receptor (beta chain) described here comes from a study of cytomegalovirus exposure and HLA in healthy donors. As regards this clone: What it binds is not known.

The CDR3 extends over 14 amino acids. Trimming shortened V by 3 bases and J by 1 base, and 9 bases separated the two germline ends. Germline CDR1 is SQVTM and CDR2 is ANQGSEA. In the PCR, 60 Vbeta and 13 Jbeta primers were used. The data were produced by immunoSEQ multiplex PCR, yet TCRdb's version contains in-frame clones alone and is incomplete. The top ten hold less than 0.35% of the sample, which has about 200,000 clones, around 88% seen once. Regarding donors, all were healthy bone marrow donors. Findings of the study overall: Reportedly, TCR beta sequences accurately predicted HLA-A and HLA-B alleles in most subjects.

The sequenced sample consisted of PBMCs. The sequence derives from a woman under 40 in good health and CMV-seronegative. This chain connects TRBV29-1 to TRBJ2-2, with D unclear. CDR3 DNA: TGCAGCGTTGATGGTGGCCTGAACACCGGGGAGCTGTTTTTT. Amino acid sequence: CSVDGGLNTGELFF.